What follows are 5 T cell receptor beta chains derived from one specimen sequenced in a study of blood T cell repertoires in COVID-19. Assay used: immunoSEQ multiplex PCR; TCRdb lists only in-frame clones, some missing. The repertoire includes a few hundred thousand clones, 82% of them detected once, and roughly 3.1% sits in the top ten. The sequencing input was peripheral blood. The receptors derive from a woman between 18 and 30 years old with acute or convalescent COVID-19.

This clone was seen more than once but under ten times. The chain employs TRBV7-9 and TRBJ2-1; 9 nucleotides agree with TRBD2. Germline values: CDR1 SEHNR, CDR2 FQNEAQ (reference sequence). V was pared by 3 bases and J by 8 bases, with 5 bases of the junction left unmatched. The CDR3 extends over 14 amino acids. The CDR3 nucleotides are TGTGCCAGCAGCTTTCCGCTAGCGGGATATGAGCAGTTCTTC. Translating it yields CASSFPLAGYEQFF.

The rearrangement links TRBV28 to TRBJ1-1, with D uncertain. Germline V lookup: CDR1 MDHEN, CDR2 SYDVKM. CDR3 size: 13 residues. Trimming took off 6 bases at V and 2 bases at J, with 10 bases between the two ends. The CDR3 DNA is TGTGCCAGCAGGTCTCCCGTCAACACTGAAGCTTTCTTT. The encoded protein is CASRSPVNTEAFF.

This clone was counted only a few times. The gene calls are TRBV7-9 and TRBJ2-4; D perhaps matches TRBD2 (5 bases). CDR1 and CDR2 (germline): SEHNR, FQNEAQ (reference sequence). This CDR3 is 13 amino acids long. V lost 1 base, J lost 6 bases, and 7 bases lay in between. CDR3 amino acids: CASSLGAGNIQYF. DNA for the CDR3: TGTGCCAGCAGCTTAGGGGCGGGAAACATTCAGTACTTC.

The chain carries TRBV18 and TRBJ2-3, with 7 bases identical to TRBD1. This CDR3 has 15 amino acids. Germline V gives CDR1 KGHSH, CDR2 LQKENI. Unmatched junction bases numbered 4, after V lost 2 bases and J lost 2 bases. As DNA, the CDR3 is TGTGCCAGCTCACCAGCCAGGGGGTTCACAGATACGCAGTATTTT. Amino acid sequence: CASSPARGFTDTQYF.

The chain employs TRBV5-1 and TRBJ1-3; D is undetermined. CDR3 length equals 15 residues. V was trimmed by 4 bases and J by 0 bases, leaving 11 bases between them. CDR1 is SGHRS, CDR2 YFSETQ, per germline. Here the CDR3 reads CASSRHGDSGNTIYF. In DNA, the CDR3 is TGCGCCAGCAGCCGTCACGGTGACTCTGGAAACACCATATATTTT.